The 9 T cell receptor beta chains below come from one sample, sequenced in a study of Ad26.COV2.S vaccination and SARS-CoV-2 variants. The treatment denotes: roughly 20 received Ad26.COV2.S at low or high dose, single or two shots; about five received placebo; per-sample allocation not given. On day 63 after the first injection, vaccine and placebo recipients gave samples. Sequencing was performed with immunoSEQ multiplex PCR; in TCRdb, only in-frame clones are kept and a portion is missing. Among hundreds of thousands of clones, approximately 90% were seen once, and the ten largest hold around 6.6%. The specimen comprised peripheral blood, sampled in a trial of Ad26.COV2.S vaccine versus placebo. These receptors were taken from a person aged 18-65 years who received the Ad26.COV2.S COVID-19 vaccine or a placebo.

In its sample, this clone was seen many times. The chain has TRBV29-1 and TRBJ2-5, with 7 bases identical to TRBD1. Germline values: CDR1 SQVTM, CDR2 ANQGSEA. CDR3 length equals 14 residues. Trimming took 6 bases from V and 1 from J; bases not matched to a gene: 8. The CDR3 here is CSVQTGDIQETQYF. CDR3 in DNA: TGCAGCGTGCAAACAGGGGACATCCAAGAGACCCAGTACTTC.

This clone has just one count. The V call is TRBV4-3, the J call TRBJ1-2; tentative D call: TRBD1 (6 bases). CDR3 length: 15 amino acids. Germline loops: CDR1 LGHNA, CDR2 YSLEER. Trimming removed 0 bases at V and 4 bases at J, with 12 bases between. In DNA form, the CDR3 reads TGCGCCAGCAGCCAAGATGGGGGGGCAGTCTATGGCTACACCTTC. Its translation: CASSQDGGAVYGYTF.

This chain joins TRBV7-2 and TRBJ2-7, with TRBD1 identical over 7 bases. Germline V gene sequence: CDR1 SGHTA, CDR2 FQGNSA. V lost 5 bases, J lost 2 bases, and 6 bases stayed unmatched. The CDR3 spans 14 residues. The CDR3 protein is CASSLQQGTYEQYF. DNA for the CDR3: TGTGCCAGCAGCCTCCAACAGGGGACCTACGAGCAGTACTTC.

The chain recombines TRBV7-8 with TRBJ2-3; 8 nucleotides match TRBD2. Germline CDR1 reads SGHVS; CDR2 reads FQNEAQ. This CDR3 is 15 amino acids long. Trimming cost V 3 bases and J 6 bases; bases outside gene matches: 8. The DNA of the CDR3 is TGTGCCAGCAGCTTTACCAGCGGGAGTCTCGATACGCAGTATTTT. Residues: CASSFTSGSLDTQYF.

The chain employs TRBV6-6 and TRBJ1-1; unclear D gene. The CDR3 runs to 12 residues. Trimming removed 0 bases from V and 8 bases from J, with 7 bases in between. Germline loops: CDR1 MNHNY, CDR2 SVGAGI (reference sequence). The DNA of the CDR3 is TGTGCCAGCAGTTACTCGGGAGGCGAAGCTTTCTTT. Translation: CASSYSGGEAFF.

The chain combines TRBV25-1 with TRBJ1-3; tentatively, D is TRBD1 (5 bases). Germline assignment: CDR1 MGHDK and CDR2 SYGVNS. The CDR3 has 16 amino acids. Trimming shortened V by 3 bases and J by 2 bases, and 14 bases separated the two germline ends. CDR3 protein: CASSERTGGTGNTIYF. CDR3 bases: TGTGCCAGCAGTGAGCGCACCGGGGGAACTGGAAACACCATATATTTT.

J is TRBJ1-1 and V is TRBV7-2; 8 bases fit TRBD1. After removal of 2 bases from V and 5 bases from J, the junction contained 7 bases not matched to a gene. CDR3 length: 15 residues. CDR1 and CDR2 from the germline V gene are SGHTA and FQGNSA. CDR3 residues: CASSLQTGGSTEAFF. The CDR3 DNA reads TGTGCCAGCAGCTTACAAACAGGGGGTAGTACTGAAGCTTTCTTT.

In nucleotides, the CDR3 is TGTGCCTGGAATAGGAATGAGCAGTTCTTC. Translation: CAWNRNEQFF. The chain joins TRBV30 to TRBJ2-1; D not certain. V lost 4 bases and J lost 7, with 5 bases in between. The CDR3 consists of 10 residues. From germline, CDR1 is GTSNPN and CDR2 SVGIG (reference sequence).

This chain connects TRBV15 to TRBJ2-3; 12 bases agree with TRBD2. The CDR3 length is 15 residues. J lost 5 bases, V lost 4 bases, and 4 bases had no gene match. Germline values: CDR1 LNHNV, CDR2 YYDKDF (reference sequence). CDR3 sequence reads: CATSTSGGARDTQYF. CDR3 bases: TGTGCCACCAGCACTAGCGGGGGGGCTCGAGATACGCAGTATTTT.